This entry concerns a single T cell receptor beta chain. TCRdb redid the calling of the 5' RACE reads with MiXCR, one entry per CDR3 protein. The sample shows 500,000 to 650,000 distinct CDR3 sequences, roughly 14% of them seen only once. This sample stems from a study of T cells after yellow fever vaccination. The receptor comes from a man aged 25-45 years who received the YFV17D yellow fever vaccine. The input for sequencing was PBMCs, taken on the day of the yellow fever booster vaccination.

The CDR3 nucleotides read TGCAGTGCTGACCGGGACACCGCGCGAGACATTCAGTACTTC. Translation gives CSADRDTARDIQYF. V is TRBV20-1 and J is TRBJ2-4; D might be TRBD1 (6 bases). Germline V gene data show CDR1 as DFQATT and CDR2 as SNEGSKA (reference sequence). V was shortened by 5 bases and J by 8 bases, with 19 bases between the two germline ends. The CDR3 sequence is 14 residues long.